The present T cell receptor beta chain was sequenced within a study of monozygotic twins with inflammatory bowel disease. TCRdb re-called the 5' RACE reads; one entry per CDR3 protein, DNA not given. Its clone listing holds 150,000 to 200,000 distinct CDR3 sequences. Germline loops: CDR1 SQVTM, CDR2 ANQGSEA. The CDR3 runs to 12 residues. The sample comprised blood. V gene TRBV29-1 combines with J gene TRBJ1-2; with no DNA, the TCRdb D assignment of TRBD1 cannot be verified. The TCR was taken from a human donor with ulcerative colitis or Crohn's disease, or a healthy co-twin of an affected twin (not recorded which). This CDR3 reads CSVTGANYGYTF.